This T cell receptor (beta chain) was profiled in a study of monozygotic twins with inflammatory bowel disease. TCRdb re-called the 5' RACE reads, yielding one record per CDR3 amino acid sequence without DNA. The repertoire shows approximately 330,000 distinct CDR3 sequences; the top ten hold 2% to 2.5%. As concerns this clonotype: The antigen is undetermined.

The CDR3 extends over 14 amino acids. Germline assignment: CDR1 MNHNS and CDR2 SASEGT. The study, taken as a whole, reports: Extra variability in the repertoires of patients may have come from differing immunosuppressive treatments.

The chain links TRBV6-1 to TRBJ1-2. The receptor's source is a human donor with ulcerative colitis or Crohn's disease, or a healthy co-twin of an affected twin (not recorded which). Sequencing was carried out using blood. The CDR3: CASREYSYGVGLTF.